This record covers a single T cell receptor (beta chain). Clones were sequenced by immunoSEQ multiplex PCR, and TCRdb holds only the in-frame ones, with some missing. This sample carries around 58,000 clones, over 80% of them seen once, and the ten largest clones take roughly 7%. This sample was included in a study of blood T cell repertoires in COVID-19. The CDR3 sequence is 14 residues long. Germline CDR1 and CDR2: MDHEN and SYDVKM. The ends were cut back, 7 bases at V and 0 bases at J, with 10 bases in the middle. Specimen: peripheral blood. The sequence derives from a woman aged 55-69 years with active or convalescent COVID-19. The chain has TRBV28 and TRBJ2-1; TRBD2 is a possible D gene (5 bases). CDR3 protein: CASKSGDSYNEQFF. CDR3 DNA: TGTGCCAGCAAGTCCGGGGACTCCTACAATGAGCAGTTCTTC.